The present entry profiles one T cell receptor (beta chain) with its context. The antigen remains unidentified. CDR1 is MDHEN, CDR2 SYDVKM, per germline. The CDR3 is 20 residues long. Trimming took off 3 bases at V and 5 bases at J, with 29 bases between the two ends. This sample is drawn from a study of long-term antiretroviral therapy in people with HIV. Study findings and constraints: Pre-ART expanded TRB clones stayed dominant throughout, though often decreasing after ART. After ART, diversity increased yet remained lower than transplant donor controls. The study found narrower CDR3 length ranges in HIV repertoires than in controls.

Assay version v3.0 of immunoSEQ was used, and it was run at survey level. The assay was immunoSEQ multiplex PCR, and TCRdb's table has in-frame clones only and misses some. This repertoire shows 21,000 or so clones, more than 65% found once; its top ten account for 8% to 9%. The genes are TRBV28 and TRBJ2-1; D tentatively reads TRBD1 or TRBD2 (5 bases each). This clonotype was obtained from a man aged 50-59 years with HIV. Sequenced material: unsorted PBMCs, taken at the start of antiretroviral therapy. The CDR3: CASSFPKDGTAPILDNEQFF. CDR3 DNA sequence: TGTGCCAGCAGTTTTCCTAAGGACGGGACGGCTCCCATCCTCGACAATGAGCAGTTCTTC. Using reference TRBV28 and TRBJ2-1 for the parts outside the CDR3, the full variable domain is DVKVTQSSRYLVKRTGEKVFLECVQDMDHENMFWYRQDPGLGLRLIYFSYDVKMKEKGDIPEGYSVSREKKERFSLILESASTNQTSMYLCASSFPKDGTAPILDNEQFFGPGTRLTVL.